This record concerns one T cell receptor beta chain sequence. These data belong to a study of patients and donors after allogeneic stem cell transplantation. A single record per CDR3 protein comes from TCRdb applying MiXCR to the RT-PCR reads. The sample holds about 960,000 distinct CDR3 sequences; about a sixth are singletons and the top ten take 5% to 7.5%. V lost 7 bases to trimming and J lost 8 bases; unmatched junction nucleotides: 10. The CDR3 is 13 residues long. Germline V CDR1 and CDR2: SQVTM, ANQGSEA. The source is a human donor who was either an allogeneic HSCT recipient or a stem cell or donor lymphocyte infusion donor (not recorded which). It is not recorded whose cells these are; they may come from a transplant donor. The chain combines TRBV29-1 with TRBJ2-1; 8 nucleotides line up with TRBD1. The sample consisted of blood, either unsorted or a sorted T cell fraction (not recorded which). This CDR3 is CSEGQEKVYEQFF. CDR3 coding DNA: TGCAGCGAGGGACAGGAAAAGGTCTATGAGCAGTTCTTC.